The following is a T cell receptor (beta chain) sequence with its context. Generated by immunoSEQ multiplex PCR, the TCRdb table keeps only in-frame clones and is missing some. The sample lists 75,000 to 80,000 clones, 65% to 80% occurring once. Germline V CDR1 and CDR2: MGHRA, YSYEKL. V was pared by 1 base and J by 3 bases, with 16 bases between. This CDR3 is 16 amino acids long. The data stem from a study of T cell responses to AZD1222 COVID-19 vaccine. The sequenced sample was peripheral blood, obtained 28 days after the second dose of the MenACWY control vaccine. The sequence was collected from an adult who received the MenACWY meningococcal vaccine as a control. The chain has TRBV4-1 and TRBJ2-7, with a tentative D call TRBD1 (6 bases). CDR3 DNA: TGCGCCAGCAGCCAAGTATTCAGGGGCGCGTACTACGAGCAGTACTTC. Amino acid sequence: CASSQVFRGAYYEQYF.